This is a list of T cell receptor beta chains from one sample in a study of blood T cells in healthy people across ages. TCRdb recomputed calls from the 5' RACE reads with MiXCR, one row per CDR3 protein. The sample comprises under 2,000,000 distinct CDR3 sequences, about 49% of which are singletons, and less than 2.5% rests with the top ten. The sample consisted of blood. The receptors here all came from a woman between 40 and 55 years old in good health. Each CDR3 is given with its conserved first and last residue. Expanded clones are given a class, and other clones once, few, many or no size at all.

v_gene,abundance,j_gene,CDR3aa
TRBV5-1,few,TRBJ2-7,CASSPGLAGPGSYEQYF
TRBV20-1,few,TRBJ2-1,CSAPRTGHEQFF
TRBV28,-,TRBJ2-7,CASSLRQGHEQYF
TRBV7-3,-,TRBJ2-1,CASSLIGGVWDEQFF
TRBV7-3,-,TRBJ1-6,CASSLLPRRADSPLHF
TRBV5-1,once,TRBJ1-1,CASSLVIAGGNTEAFF
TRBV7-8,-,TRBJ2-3,CASSTGQGIDTQYF
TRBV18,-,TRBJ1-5,CASSPQDSNQPQHF
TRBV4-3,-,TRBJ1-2,CASSPHRETYGYTF
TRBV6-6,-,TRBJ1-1,CASSDPRGRVNTEAFF
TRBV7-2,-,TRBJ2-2,CASSYPGGREPGELFF
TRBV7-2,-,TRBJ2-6,CASTSPGASGANVLTF
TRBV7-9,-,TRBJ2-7,CASSLTGRGLYYEQYF
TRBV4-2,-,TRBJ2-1,CASSQEAGGPDNKQFF
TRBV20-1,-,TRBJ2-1,CSARDRGNPYNEQFF
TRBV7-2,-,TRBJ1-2,CASSLDNSILYGYTF